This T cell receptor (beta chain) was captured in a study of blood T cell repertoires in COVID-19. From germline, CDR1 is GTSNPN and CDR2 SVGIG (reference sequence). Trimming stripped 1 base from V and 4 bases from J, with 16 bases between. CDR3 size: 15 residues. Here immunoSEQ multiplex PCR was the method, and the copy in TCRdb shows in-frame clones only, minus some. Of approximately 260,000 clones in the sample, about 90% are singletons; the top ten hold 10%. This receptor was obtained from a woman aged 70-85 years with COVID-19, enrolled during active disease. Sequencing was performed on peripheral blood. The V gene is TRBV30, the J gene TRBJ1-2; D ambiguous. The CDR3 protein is CAWSGAIPGGYGYTF. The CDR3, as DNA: TGTGCCTGGAGTGGTGCAATCCCAGGTGGCTATGGCTACACCTTC.